This T cell receptor beta chain was captured by sequencing in a study of shared clonotypes between healthy human individuals. About the research overall: A donor's plate count was three for CD4 naive and three for CD4 memory; CD8 naive had two and CD8 memory one. Study-wide points: Several donors showed sharing of around 5.3% of naive CD4 clonotypes.

As concerns this clone: Its antigen remains unidentified.

With 5 bases clipped from V and 7 bases from J, the junction kept 11 bases outside the gene matches. This CDR3 comprises 15 residues. Germline V gene sequence: CDR1 MRHNA, CDR2 SNTAGT. Data came from immunoSEQ multiplex PCR; TCRdb stores just in-frame clones and leaves some out. Of about 1 million clones listed, approximately 72% are singletons. The specimen sequenced was memory CD4+ T cells sorted from blood. Documented subset: CD45RA-negative fraction. This clonotype was obtained from a man between 18 and 29 years old in good health. The chain combines TRBV6-4 with TRBJ1-5, with TRBD1 matching 7 bases. The CDR3 DNA is TGTGCCAGCAGTCCCCAGGGGGGCGGTGGCCAGCCCCAGCATTTT. Protein sequence: CASSPQGGGGQPQHF.